The present T cell receptor (beta chain) was sequenced within a study of CD8+ T cells in alopecia areata. Trimming at V came to 3 bases and at J to 5 bases, leaving 2 bases not matched to a gene. CDR3 length equals 14 residues. CDR1 and CDR2 (germline): SGHAT, FQDESV (reference sequence). The study's findings and limits: Links between baseline CD8+ expansion and response need larger treated cohorts.

This clone was recorded a few times. Its antigen is undetermined. In each case, RNA was isolated and then reverse transcribed into cDNA as the sequencing template. The repertoire was sequenced with immunoSEQ multiplex PCR; TCRdb's copy has only in-frame clones and lacks some. Among tens of thousands of clones listed, under 60% were seen once. This sample's treatment: oral pan-JAK inhibitor, 5-10 mg twice daily. This receptor was obtained from a human donor with alopecia areata. This chain connects TRBV11-1 to TRBJ2-1; 9 nucleotides agree with TRBD2. Source: CD8+ T cells sorted from blood, taken at roughly week 38, from a patient treated with tofacitinib. CDR3 in DNA: TGTGCCAGCAGCTTGCTAGCGGGGCACAATGAGCAGTTCTTC. Translated: CASSLLAGHNEQFF.